Listed below are T cell receptor beta chains from one sample, sequenced in a study of beta chain features in type 1 diabetes. Data came from immunoSEQ multiplex PCR; TCRdb stores just in-frame clones and leaves some out. The sample records some 160,000 clones, roughly 9.1% being singletons. The specimen sequenced was central memory CD4+ T cells from blood. The receptor set was obtained from a woman between 18 and 30 years old in good health. The CDR3 runs from the conserved cysteine through the conserved F or W. A D gene is named only where the DNA matches it firmly. Size is omitted from some rows. Given values are once, few, many or a class for expanded clones.

d_gene: TRBD2; j_gene: TRBJ2-1; abundance: NA; v_gene: TRBV7-3; CDR3nt: TGTGCCAGCAGCCCCGGGACTAGCGGGGGGTATGAGCAGTTCTTC; CDR3aa: CASSPGTSGGYEQFF
d_gene: NA; j_gene: TRBJ1-2; abundance: few; v_gene: TRBV5-1; CDR3nt: TGCGCCAGCAGCGAGGTTCCGCCTAACTATGGCTACACCTTC; CDR3aa: CASSEVPPNYGYTF
d_gene: NA; j_gene: TRBJ1-1; abundance: few; v_gene: TRBV6-6; CDR3nt: TGTGCCAGCAGTTTCAGGGGAATGAGCACTGAAGCTTTCTTT; CDR3aa: CASSFRGMSTEAFF
d_gene: TRBD2; j_gene: TRBJ2-1; abundance: many; v_gene: TRBV29-1; CDR3nt: TGCAGCGTCGCCGGGACTAGCCGTGGTGAGCAGTTCTTC; CDR3aa: CSVAGTSRGEQFF
d_gene: TRBD2; j_gene: TRBJ2-3; abundance: few; v_gene: TRBV4-3; CDR3nt: TGCGCCAGCAGCCAACTAGCGGGGGGACTAGATACGCAGTATTTT; CDR3aa: CASSQLAGGLDTQYF
d_gene: NA; j_gene: TRBJ1-1; abundance: NA; v_gene: TRBV30; CDR3nt: TGTGCCGGAAGATTTAAGGGGTTGGAGAACACTGAAGCTTTCTTT; CDR3aa: CAGRFKGLENTEAFF
d_gene: NA; j_gene: TRBJ2-4; abundance: few; v_gene: TRBV15; CDR3nt: TGTGCCACCAGCAGAGGAACATTAGCCAAAAACATTCAGTACTTC; CDR3aa: CATSRGTLAKNIQYF
d_gene: NA; j_gene: TRBJ2-5; abundance: NA; v_gene: TRBV5-1; CDR3nt: TGCGCCAGCAGCCGGAATTGGGGGCAGCAAGAGACCCAGTACTTC; CDR3aa: CASSRNWGQQETQYF
d_gene: TRBD1; j_gene: TRBJ1-2; abundance: NA; v_gene: TRBV19; CDR3nt: TGTGCCAGTAGGGAGACAGGGCCCGGAGGCTATGGCTACACCTTC; CDR3aa: CASRETGPGGYGYTF
d_gene: NA; j_gene: TRBJ2-7; abundance: NA; v_gene: TRBV4-1; CDR3nt: TGCGCCAGCAGCCAAGTAGGACAAACCTACGAGCAGTACTTC; CDR3aa: CASSQVGQTYEQYF
d_gene: NA; j_gene: TRBJ1-1; abundance: NA; v_gene: TRBV11-1; CDR3nt: TGTGCCAGCGGCTTGGAGAGGGGGACTGAAGCTTTCTTT; CDR3aa: CASGLERGTEAFF
d_gene: NA; j_gene: TRBJ2-7; abundance: NA; v_gene: TRBV9; CDR3nt: TGTGCCAGCAGCGTAGAAGTAGCAGCCTACGAGCAGTACTTC; CDR3aa: CASSVEVAAYEQYF
d_gene: TRBD1; j_gene: TRBJ2-1; abundance: few; v_gene: TRBV30; CDR3nt: TGTGCCTGGAGTGGTCCGGGACAGGTGATCAATGAGCAGTTCTTC; CDR3aa: CAWSGPGQVINEQFF
d_gene: TRBD1; j_gene: TRBJ1-4; abundance: NA; v_gene: TRBV7-8; CDR3nt: TGTGCCAGCAGCCCACCCAGGGGGGCCGGTAATGAAAAACTGTTTTTT; CDR3aa: CASSPPRGAGNEKLFF
d_gene: TRBD2; j_gene: TRBJ2-1; abundance: few; v_gene: TRBV5-4; CDR3nt: TGTGCCAGCAGCTTGACTAGCGGGGGGGACAATGAGCAGTTCTTC; CDR3aa: CASSLTSGGDNEQFF
d_gene: NA; j_gene: TRBJ1-6; abundance: NA; v_gene: TRBV2; CDR3nt: TGTGCCAGCAGTGGTTCCGTGACAGGCCAACCCCTCCACTTT; CDR3aa: CASSGSVTGQPLHF
d_gene: TRBD1; j_gene: TRBJ2-3; abundance: NA; v_gene: TRBV27; CDR3nt: TGTGCCAGCAGTCACGGGCCAGGGGGCCGCACAGATACGCAGTATTTT; CDR3aa: CASSHGPGGRTDTQYF
d_gene: NA; j_gene: TRBJ1-6; abundance: few; v_gene: TRBV9; CDR3nt: TGTGCCAGCAGCTCAGCGGGGGCCTACGATCCCCTCCACTTT; CDR3aa: CASSSAGAYDPLHF
d_gene: TRBD1; j_gene: TRBJ2-5; abundance: NA; v_gene: TRBV7-8; CDR3nt: TGTGCCAGCAGCTTCCTTTGGACAGGATCACAAGAGACCCAGTACTTC; CDR3aa: CASSFLWTGSQETQYF
d_gene: TRBD2; j_gene: TRBJ2-7; abundance: few; v_gene: TRBV18; CDR3nt: TGTGCCAGCTCACCCCAACCGGGACTAGCGGGGGACTACGAGCAGTACTTC; CDR3aa: CASSPQPGLAGDYEQYF
d_gene: NA; j_gene: TRBJ1-2; abundance: few; v_gene: TRBV30; CDR3nt: TGTGCCTGGAGTGTACGGGGATATTTTAGTGGCTACACCTTC; CDR3aa: CAWSVRGYFSGYTF
d_gene: NA; j_gene: TRBJ1-2; abundance: NA; v_gene: TRBV28; CDR3nt: TGTGCCAGCCGGCCGTGGGGGGGTAACTATGGCTACACCTTC; CDR3aa: CASRPWGGNYGYTF